This record covers a single TCR beta chain. This CDR3 region has 13 residues. The ends were cut back, 6 bases at V and 5 bases at J, with 13 bases in the middle. Germline loops: CDR1 ENHRY, CDR2 SYGVKD. This sample is drawn from a study of CD8+ T cells in alopecia areata. cDNA serving as the sequencing template came from extracted, reverse transcribed RNA. The data were produced by immunoSEQ multiplex PCR, yet TCRdb's version contains in-frame clones alone and is incomplete. The table shows over 150,000 clones, with less than 70% occurring only once. Treatment reported: oral pan-JAK inhibitor, 5-10 mg twice daily. PBMCs were stained for CD3, CD4 and CD8, and CD4+ and CD8+ T cells were sorted.

The V gene is TRBV10-3, the J gene TRBJ1-2; the D gene is possibly TRBD1 (6 bases). The TCR sequence derives from a human donor with alopecia areata. Sample: CD4+ T cells sorted from blood, taken at week 24, from a patient treated with tofacitinib. This CDR3 is CAIRQGLLYGYTF. CDR3 nucleotides: TGTGCCATCAGGCAGGGGCTTCTATATGGCTACACCTTC.